The 27 T cell receptor beta chains in this list originate from one sample, sequenced in a study of tissue T cells after allogeneic stem cell transplantation. The time point was: mouse harvest day 7 after allogeneic transplant. Each mouse received 10^7 T-cell-depleted marrow cells plus 10^6 splenic CD5+ T cells by tail vein. The data were produced by immunoSEQ multiplex PCR, yet TCRdb's version contains in-frame clones alone and is incomplete. The sample holds 8,500 to 9,000 clones; around 40% are singletons and the top ten take approximately 1.6%. The sequenced sample was skin. Receptor source: a female BALB/c mouse given C57BL/6 T cells with graft-versus-host disease after an allogeneic hematopoietic cell transplant.

This clone was observed a handful of times. Mouse gene names apply. Sequencing ends 1 residue short of the CDR3 end; the germline J gene provides the rest. The chain couples TRBV3 to TRBJ2-7, with TRBD2 matching 9 bases. CDR1 and CDR2 from the germline V gene are SNHLY and FYNGKV (reference sequence). V was clipped by 5 bases and J by 7 bases; unmatched bases: 6. This CDR3 contains 13 residues. The chain's CDR3 is CASSPLGGGEQYF. Partial CDR3 DNA: TGTGCCAGCAGCCCACTGGGGGGAGGGGAACAGTAC.

In regard to this clone: Germline and genes: mouse. CDR3 sequence reads: CASSDRGFSQNTLYF. Partial CDR3 DNA: TGTGCCAGCAGTGACAGGGGGTTTAGTCAAAACACCTTGTAC. The rearrangement links TRBV13-1 to TRBJ2-4; 7 bases line up with TRBD1. The read halts 1 residue ahead of the CDR3 end, with the missing end drawn from the germline J gene. This CDR3 is built from 15 residues. The trim removed 2 bases at V and 0 bases at J, leaving 3 bases unmatched. Germline values: CDR1 NSHNY, CDR2 SYGAGN.

This clone was observed a few times. The gene names given are mouse names. The read comes to an end 1 residue before the CDR3 does, leaving the germline J gene to fill in the end. The chain employs TRBV3 and TRBJ1-2, with D possibly being TRBD1 (5 bases). V dropped 6 bases and J dropped 0 bases, with 8 bases sitting between them. Germline values: CDR1 SNHLY, CDR2 FYNGKV (reference sequence). The CDR3 extends over 13 amino acids. The CDR3 loop reads CASSRTSNSDYTF. Incomplete CDR3 DNA: TGTGCCAGCAGTCGGACATCAAACTCCGACTACACC.

This clone was seen a few times. Here the gene names and germline are mouse. The sequenced fragment ends 1 residue before the CDR3 boundary, so the rest is inferred from the germline J gene. V gene TRBV13-2 combines with J gene TRBJ2-1, with D unresolved. Trimming left V 1 base short and J 4 bases short, with 3 bases between. The CDR3 spans 12 residues. Germline lookup yields CDR1 NNHNN and CDR2 SYGAGS (reference sequence). This CDR3 is CASGDLYAEQFF. The part of the CDR3 DNA that was read is TGTGCCAGCGGTGATTTGTATGCTGAGCAGTTC.

By share of the sample, this clone is medium-sized (0.01 to 0.1%). Gene labels here are mouse ones. The read finishes 1 residue shy of the CDR3 end, and the germline J gene is used to complete it. The V call is TRBV13-3, the J call TRBJ2-7; D is perhaps TRBD2 (6 bases). Germline CDR1 is NNHDY and CDR2 is SYVADS. V lost 5 bases and J 7 bases, leaving 10 bases between the germline ends. CDR3 length equals 11 residues. CDR3 sequence reads: CASRGWGEQYF. The covered CDR3 bases are TGTGCCAGCAGAGGGTGGGGGGAACAGTAC.

On this clone: Here the gene names and germline are mouse. The read stops 1 residue short of the end of the CDR3; the missing end is completed from the germline J gene. The chain couples TRBV13-1 to TRBJ2-2, with TRBD1 matching over 8 bases. With V trimmed by 2 bases and J by 6 bases, 3 bases remained unmatched. The CDR3 is 14 amino acids. Germline lookup yields CDR1 NSHNY and CDR2 SYGAGN. CDR3 protein: CASSEGTGPGQLYF. Incomplete CDR3 DNA: TGTGCCAGCAGTGAAGGGACAGGCCCCGGGCAGCTCTAC.

A note on this clone: Genes and germline come from the mouse. The read ends 1 residue before the CDR3 terminus; that terminus is restored from the germline J gene. This chain uses TRBV23 with TRBJ2-4; the table names TRBD1, a call not compared with the DNA. Germline V lookup: CDR1 KGHTA, CDR2 FQNQQP. This CDR3 comprises 13 residues. The CDR3 here is CSSSQQGQNTLYF. The sequenced part of the CDR3 DNA is TGCTCCAGCAGTCAGCAGGGTCAAAACACCTTGTAC.

About this clone: All gene names here are mouse names. The CDR3 end is not reached by the read, which stops 1 residue before it; the germline J gene fills it in. The rearrangement uses TRBV15 and TRBJ2-4; TRBD1 is a possible D gene (5 bases). V lost 3 bases and J 0 bases, leaving 7 bases between the germline ends. CDR3 length: 14 amino acids. The germline V gene has CDR1 SGHND and CDR2 FRSKSL. Partial CDR3 DNA: TGTGCCAGCAGTTTGCAGGGCAGTCAAAACACCTTGTAC. As protein: CASSLQGSQNTLY. In full, the CDR3 reads CASSLQGSQNTLYF. The variable domain in full, with the rest retrieved from reference TRBV15 and TRBJ2-4, is DAGVTQTPRHEVAEKGQTIILKCEPVSGHNDLFWYRQTKIQGLELLSYFRSKSLMEDGGAFKDRFKAEMLNSSFSTLKIQPTEPKDSAVYLCASSLQGSQNTLYFGAGTRLSVL.

As regards this clone: The gene names here belong to mouse. The CDR3 end lies 1 residue beyond the end of the read and is filled in from the germline J gene. This chain uses TRBV23 with TRBJ2-4; TRBD2 is the table's D call, not checked against the DNA. Per germline, CDR1 KGHTA and CDR2 FQNQQP. CDR3 size: 13 residues. The part of the CDR3 DNA that was read is TGCTCCAGCAGAACTGGGGGAGAAAACACCTTGTAC. Translating it yields CSSRTGGENTLY. Given in full, the CDR3 is CSSRTGGENTLYF. Together with reference TRBV23 and TRBJ2-4, the CDR3 gives the full variable domain: DAAVTQKPRYLIKMKGQEAEMKCIPEKGHTAVFWYQQKQSKELKFLIYFQNQQPLDQIDMVKERFSAVCPSSSLCSLGIRTCEAEDSALYLCSSRTGGENTLYFGAGTRLSVL.

This clone was picked up a small number of times. Gene names follow the mouse nomenclature. Read coverage stops 1 residue before the CDR3 terminus; the germline J gene supplies the remainder. The chain combines TRBV3 with TRBJ2-2, with TRBD2 matching 7 bases. The CDR3 contains 15 residues. Losses at the gene ends were 5 bases for V and 4 bases for J; bases not matched to a gene: 7. From germline, CDR1 is SNHLY and CDR2 FYNGKV (reference sequence). The sequenced part of the CDR3 DNA is TGTGCCAGCAGCCCTTGGGGGGTGGGCACCGGGCAGCTCTAC. Translation: CASSPWGVGTGQLY. The entire CDR3 is CASSPWGVGTGQLYF.

As for this clone: Gene names are the mouse ones. The read terminates 1 residue ahead of where the CDR3 ends, so the germline J gene completes it. The J gene is TRBJ1-2, the V gene TRBV13-2; D might be TRBD1 (5 bases). The V and J ends lost 4 bases and 0 bases respectively, with 7 bases between them. This CDR3 has 13 amino acids. Per germline, CDR1 NNHNN and CDR2 SYGAGS (reference sequence). CDR3: CASGPRANSDYTF. The CDR3 DNA, read in part, is TGTGCCAGCGGTCCCAGGGCAAACTCCGACTACACC.

A word on this clone: Genes here carry mouse names. CDR3 DNA (partial): TGTGCCAGCAGTCAAGACTGGGGCCTATATGAACAGTAC. The encoded protein is CASSQDWGLYEQY. The entire CDR3 protein reads CASSQDWGLYEQYF. The genes are TRBV15 and TRBJ2-7, with 8 bases aligning to TRBD2. The CDR3 extends 1 residue past the end of the read, so its final part is completed from the germline J gene. The CDR3 is made up of 14 amino acids. Germline values: CDR1 SGHND, CDR2 FRSKSL. J was trimmed by 4 bases and V by 5 bases; bases with no gene match: 7. Supplemented by reference TRBV15 and TRBJ2-7, the full variable domain reads DAGVTQTPRHEVAEKGQTIILKCEPVSGHNDLFWYRQTKIQGLELLSYFRSKSLMEDGGAFKDRFKAEMLNSSFSTLKIQPTEPKDSAVYLCASSQDWGLYEQYFGPGTRLTVL.

Regarding this clone: Gene names are the mouse ones. The CDR3 end is not reached by the read, which stops 1 residue before it; the germline J gene fills it in. This chain links TRBV26 with TRBJ2-7; D is undetermined. The V gene lost 2 bases and the J gene lost 2 bases, with 7 bases spanning the gap. Per germline, CDR1 KGHPV and CDR2 FQNQEV (reference sequence). The CDR3 runs to 13 residues. CDR3 DNA, as far as it was read: TGTGCCAGCAGTCTGGGGGTTACCTATGAACAGTAC. The encoded protein is CASSLGVTYEQY. The whole CDR3 sequence is CASSLGVTYEQYF.

A remark on this clone: These gene names are mouse names. The read comes to an end 1 residue before the CDR3 does, leaving the germline J gene to fill in the end. This sequence joins TRBV26 and TRBJ2-4; 13 positions agree with TRBD2. Germline CDR1 KGHPV, CDR2 FQNQEV (reference sequence). The CDR3 extends over 15 amino acids. After removal of 6 bases from V and 7 bases from J, the junction contained 7 bases not matched to a gene. CDR3 residues: CASRTDWGGADTLYF. The part of the CDR3 DNA that was read is TGTGCCAGCAGGACGGACTGGGGGGGCGCGGACACCTTGTAC.

Note on this clone: The gene names here belong to mouse. Read sequence stops 1 residue before the CDR3 end, and the germline J gene provides the missing end. The rearrangement uses TRBV16 and TRBJ2-3, with 7 bases identical to TRBD1. Trimming at V came to 3 bases and at J to 1 base, leaving 4 bases not matched to a gene. CDR1 and CDR2 (germline): SGHSA, FRNQAP. The CDR3 is 15 residues long. The CDR3 is CASSFRDRGAETLYF. The CDR3 DNA, read in part, is TGTGCAAGCAGCTTTCGGGACAGAGGTGCAGAAACGCTGTAT.

With regard to this clone: Gene names and germline refer to mouse. The read is 1 residue too short to cover the CDR3 end, so that end is filled in from the germline J gene. The chain links TRBV26 to TRBJ1-2; 9 positions agree with TRBD1. Germline values: CDR1 KGHPV, CDR2 FQNQEV (reference sequence). CDR3 length: 13 residues. The ends lost 2 bases at V and 6 bases at J; junction bases unmatched: 1. The CDR3 loop is CASSLGQGTDYTF. Incomplete CDR3 DNA: TGTGCCAGCAGTCTGGGACAGGGGACCGACTACACC.

Concerning this clone itself: The gene names given are mouse names. The read ends 1 residue shy of where the CDR3 ends; the end is completed using the germline J gene. The chain employs TRBV3 and TRBJ2-4, with D perhaps TRBD2 (5 bases). V was clipped by 2 bases and J by 1 base, with 10 bases between them. Germline V gene data show CDR1 as SNHLY and CDR2 as FYNGKV (reference sequence). CDR3 length: 15 amino acids. The CDR3: CASSLMGRGQNTLYF. The CDR3 bases that were read are TGTGCCAGCAGCTTAATGGGGAGGGGTCAAAACACCTTGTAC.

Turning to this clone: Germline and genes here are mouse. The sequence runs out 1 residue before the end of the CDR3; the remainder is reconstructed from the germline J gene. The V gene is TRBV26, the J gene TRBJ2-1; no clear D gene. The V gene's germline CDR1 is KGHPV and CDR2 FQNQEV (reference sequence). Deletions cut 3 bases from V and 0 bases from J, with 6 bases between. The CDR3 sequence is 14 residues long. The CDR3 DNA, read in part, is TGTGCCAGCAGTCTAGGCAATAACTATGCTGAGCAGTTC. Translating it yields CASSLGNNYAEQF. The whole CDR3 protein is CASSLGNNYAEQFF.

As regards this clone: The gene names given are mouse names. The CDR3 end is not reached by the read, which stops 1 residue before it; the germline J gene fills it in. The J gene is TRBJ1-1, the V gene TRBV13-1, with TRBD1 as a possible D gene (5 bases). CDR1 and CDR2 from the germline V gene are NSHNY and SYGAGN. The CDR3 has 14 residues. V was pared by 4 bases and J by 0 bases, with 10 bases between. The CDR3 protein is CASSLTGTNTEVFF. The sequenced CDR3 bases are TGTGCCAGCAGTCTAACAGGAACAAACACAGAAGTCTTC.

On this clone itself: The listed genes are named as in mouse. The sequenced fragment ends 1 residue before the CDR3 boundary, so the rest is inferred from the germline J gene. The chain combines TRBV29 with TRBJ1-2; D might be TRBD1 (6 bases). This CDR3 region has 13 residues. Between the trimmed V and J ends, which lost 5 bases and 3 bases, there was a span of 10 bases. Looked up from germline, CDR1 is MSHET and CDR2 is SYDVDS. The part of the CDR3 DNA that was read is TGTGCTAGCAGTGGGGGGGCTGACTCCGACTACACC. Translated: CASSGGADSDYT. The whole CDR3 sequence is CASSGGADSDYTF.

A few counts support this clone. Each gene name is a mouse one. The read falls 1 residue short of the CDR3 end, and the missing part is taken from the germline J gene. The chain employs TRBV5 and TRBJ2-1; TRBD1 agrees at 7 bases. The J segment lost 0 bases and the V segment lost 4 bases, leaving 3 bases of the junction unmatched. The CDR3 is 15 residues long. Per the germline V gene, CDR1 is LGHNA and CDR2 is YNLKQL (reference sequence). The CDR3 loop is CASSRGTVNYAEQFF. The sequenced CDR3 bases are TGTGCCAGCAGCCGCGGGACAGTTAACTATGCTGAGCAGTTC.

This clone was detected a few times. Gene names follow the mouse nomenclature. The read halts 1 residue ahead of the CDR3 end, with the missing end drawn from the germline J gene. This chain links TRBV16 with TRBJ1-2; D possibly corresponds to TRBD1 (5 bases). The CDR3 extends over 13 amino acids. Trimming left V 0 bases short and J 4 bases short, with 6 bases between. CDR1 is SGHSA and CDR2 is FRNQAP in the germline V gene. The covered CDR3 bases are TGTGCAAGCAGCTTAGAGGGGGTCTCCGACTACACC. It specifies CASSLEGVSDYT. The CDR3, in full, reads CASSLEGVSDYTF.

About this clone itself: The gene symbols are mouse symbols. Read sequence stops 1 residue before the CDR3 end, and the germline J gene provides the missing end. The J gene is TRBJ2-7, the V gene TRBV16; D gene unclear. Between the trimmed V and J ends, which lost 2 bases and 3 bases, there was a span of 5 bases. This CDR3 spans 12 amino acids. CDR1 is SGHSA and CDR2 is FRNQAP in the germline V gene. Incomplete CDR3 DNA: TGTGCAAGCAGCTTAAGCGGCTATGAACAGTAC. Its translation: CASSLSGYEQY. The full CDR3 reads CASSLSGYEQYF.

About this clone: The genes and germline here are from mouse. The read ends 1 residue early relative to the CDR3; the germline J gene fills the gap. This chain connects TRBV26 to TRBJ1-2, with D unresolved. The germline V gene encodes CDR1 KGHPV and CDR2 FQNQEV (reference sequence). Trimming took 1 base from V and 0 from J, leaving 3 bases between them. The CDR3 is 13 amino acids. CDR3: CASSLWTNSDYTF. CDR3 bases read: TGTGCCAGCAGTCTGTGGACAAACTCCGACTACACC.

With respect to this clone: The gene names here belong to mouse. Incomplete CDR3 DNA: TGTGCCAGCAGTCTAGAGGGACAAAACTATGCTGAGCAGTTC. This translates into CASSLEGQNYAEQF. The CDR3, in full, reads CASSLEGQNYAEQFF. V gene TRBV26 combines with J gene TRBJ2-1; D is possibly TRBD1 (6 bases). The CDR3 end falls 1 residue outside the read, so it is completed with the germline J gene. The CDR3 loop spans 15 amino acids. Germline CDR1 KGHPV, CDR2 FQNQEV (reference sequence). Trimming stripped 3 bases from V and 1 base from J, with 10 bases between.

A remark on this clone: Each gene name is a mouse one. The missing CDR3 end, 1 residue past where the read stops, is filled in from the germline J gene. The chain recombines TRBV2 with TRBJ1-4, with D possibly being TRBD1 (6 bases). Between the trimmed V and J ends, which lost 0 bases and 4 bases, there was a span of 9 bases. This CDR3 region has 15 residues. Per the germline V gene, CDR1 is LGHNA and CDR2 is YSYQKL. The CDR3 reads CASSQDRGSNERLFF. The CDR3 DNA, read in part, is TGTGCCAGCAGCCAAGACAGGGGAAGCAACGAAAGATTATTT.

To note about this clone: Here the gene names and germline are mouse. With the read ending 1 residue before the CDR3 end, the germline J gene is used to fill in that end. This sequence joins TRBV19 and TRBJ1-1; no clear D. CDR1 is FNHDT and CDR2 is SITEND in the germline V gene (reference sequence). Trimming took 4 bases from V and 5 from J, leaving 6 bases between them. The CDR3 contains 11 residues. CDR3 DNA, as far as it was read: TGTGCCAGCAGTCCGCAGACAGAAGTCTTC. This gives the protein CASSPQTEVF. The entire CDR3 reads CASSPQTEVFF.